Shown below are 4 T cell receptor beta chains from a single sample sequenced in a study of human T cells and chemical hapten exposure (dated by TCRdb to the early 2020s). Receptor amplification or capture employed RACE. Sequencing was carried out with a NextSeq 500. The public reads were reprocessed in TCRdb via fastp at Q25 and MiXCR, keeping in-frame beta chains. Entries that share a CDR3 protein sequence are merged under the most common genes and DNA. The sample table records over 65,000 distinct CDR3 sequences; around a tenth of these occur just once. Of the sample, about 1.6% is held by the ten largest clones. This specimen's time point label, interpreted: patch test 2, 6 weeks after DPC sensitization. This sample's treatment or condition label indicates: therapeutic diphenylcyclopropenone sensitization with weekly scalp DPC. The input for sequencing was whole blood, taken in connection with sensitization to the hapten diphenylcyclopropenone (DPC). The receptors were sampled from a man aged 18 to 29 with alopecia areata. Some clones in this sample may be carry-over from other donors' samples.

The CDR3 coding sequence is TGTGCCAGCAGCCGTCAAGACTATCTCCAAGAGACCCAGTACTTC. This gives the protein CASSRQDYLQETQYF. The chain is built from TRBV11-2 and TRBJ2-5; D is perhaps TRBD2 (5 bases). Trimming stripped 5 bases from V and 1 base from J, with 14 bases between. CDR3 size: 15 residues. The V gene's germline CDR1 is SGHAT and CDR2 FQNNGV.

The chain carries TRBV9 and TRBJ2-3, with 12 positions matching TRBD1. The CDR3 has 17 amino acids. The junction had 11 bases not matched to a gene; V was cut back by 5 bases and J by 4 bases. The germline gives CDR1 SGDLS, CDR2 YYNGEE. The CDR3 is CASRPSGTGGPADTQYF. CDR3 DNA sequence: TGTGCCAGCAGACCCTCCGGGACAGGGGGCCCCGCAGATACGCAGTATTTT.

The rearrangement links TRBV5-4 to TRBJ2-5, with a tentative D call TRBD1 (5 bases). The V and J ends lost 1 base and 3 bases respectively, with 7 bases between them. This CDR3 has 13 amino acids. Germline-derived CDR1 and CDR2 are SGHNT and YYREEE (reference sequence). In nucleotides, the CDR3 is TGTGCCAGCAGCTTGAGGGGAAAAGAGACCCAGTACTTC. This encodes CASSLRGKETQYF.

This clonotype was detected only a few times. The chain is built from TRBV7-2 and TRBJ2-5, with 9 bases aligning to TRBD1. V trimming: 2 bases; J trimming: 2 bases; junction bases outside the gene matches: 3. This CDR3 contains 15 residues. CDR1 and CDR2 (germline): SGHTA, FQGNSA. CDR3 in DNA: TGTGCCAGCAGCTTAACTGGGACAGGGCAAGAGACCCAGTACTTC. Amino acid sequence: CASSLTGTGQETQYF.